The clone carrying this TCR beta chain was seen ten or more times. The time point here: blood at routine non-recurrence follow-up after resection. The presence of a unique molecular identifier marked each TCR cDNA molecule. TCRdb reanalysed the 5' RACE reads using MiXCR and keeps one entry per CDR3 protein. The sample records tens of thousands of distinct CDR3 sequences, roughly a fifth being singletons. These data belong to a study of spatial heterogeneity in lung cancer. Study-level background: As counted in raw reads, each unique TCR and UMI combination appeared more than ten times on average.

Specimen: PBMCs, collected at follow-up. This receptor was taken from a male donor with early-stage non-small cell lung cancer.

The CDR3, as DNA: TGTGCCAGCAGTTACGGACAGGCGGACTACGAGCAGTACTTC. Protein: CASSYGQADYEQYF. The rearrangement links TRBV6-5 to TRBJ2-7; 7 nucleotides agree with TRBD1. With V trimmed by 2 bases and J by 3 bases, 4 bases remained unmatched. The CDR3 sequence is 14 residues long. Germline CDR1 reads MNHEY; CDR2 reads SVGAGI.